This T cell receptor beta chain was retrieved from a study of cytomegalovirus exposure and HLA in healthy donors. Concerning this clone itself: The antigen is undetermined.

Study conclusions and caveats: Per a later analysis, under 20,000 TCR beta sequences showed association with HLA alleles at 0.05 false discovery rate.

Vbeta (60) and Jbeta (13) primers were used in the PCR. Clones were sequenced by immunoSEQ multiplex PCR, and TCRdb holds only the in-frame ones, with some missing. The table records about 160,000 clones, just over 75% of them present only once. Sequenced sample: PBMCs. This clonotype was obtained from a man aged 40-50 years in good health and CMV-seronegative.

The CDR3 loop reads CAISESGLAGGVEQFF. In nucleotides, the CDR3 is TGTGCCATCAGTGAGTCGGGACTAGCGGGAGGTGTTGAGCAGTTCTTC. This sequence joins TRBV10-3 and TRBJ2-1; TRBD2 matches 15 bases. The CDR3 is 16 amino acids. Trimming at V came to 0 bases and at J to 9 bases, leaving 3 bases not matched to a gene. CDR1 is ENHRY and CDR2 is SYGVKD in the germline V gene.